Listed here is a single TCR beta chain. Its antigen is not known. This specimen comes from a study of cytomegalovirus exposure and HLA in healthy donors. Study-level findings and limits: V- and J-gene trimming in TCR beta was tied to a missense DCLRE1C variant by an analysis performed later.

It was with 60 Vbeta and 13 Jbeta primers that the PCR ran. The method was immunoSEQ multiplex PCR; TCRdb's version includes in-frame clones alone and lacks a portion of them. Here the sample spans hundreds of thousands of clones, over 85% being singletons. The germline V and J ends were trimmed by 8 bases and 0 bases, with 14 bases remaining between them. Germline lookup yields CDR1 SNHLY and CDR2 FYNNEI. This CDR3 has 14 amino acids. Specimen: PBMCs. The source of this sequence is a woman aged 18-29 years in good health and CMV-seronegative. The chain has TRBV2 and TRBJ2-7; the D gene is possibly TRBD2 (6 bases). The CDR3: CASWRGSSSYEQYF. CDR3 coding DNA: TGTGCCAGCTGGAGGGGATCCAGCTCCTACGAGCAGTACTTC.